This TCR beta chain stems from a study of blood T cell repertoires in COVID-19. The wider study: Material from acute and convalescent COVID-19 was sourced from the United States, Italy and Spain. Nucleic acid was either cDNA or gDNA, and it came from T cells, B-cell-depleted T cells, or PBMCs.

Germline V gene lookup returns CDR1 SGHAT and CDR2 FQNNGV. The CDR3 sequence is 15 residues long. The J segment lost 5 bases and the V segment lost 3 bases, leaving 6 bases of the junction unmatched. In the original workflow: Reference gene primers were amplified, and this amplification served to estimate nucleated cell counts. Sequenced by immunoSEQ multiplex PCR; TCRdb stores in-frame clones only, minus some. That table is the source of V, J and clone size, and D and trimming were worked out from the DNA. The table shows about 160,000 clones, with more than 80% occurring only once. The sample holds a few counts of this clone.

V usage is TRBV11-2 and J usage is TRBJ2-7; 11 nucleotides line up with TRBD1. The sample was peripheral blood. This TCR derives from a human donor in a cohort sampled during active COVID-19. The CDR3 protein is CASSFPGQGANEQYF. In nucleotides, the CDR3 is TGTGCCAGCAGCTTCCCAGGACAGGGGGCCAACGAGCAGTACTTC.